Detailed here is one TCR beta chain. Its cognate antigen is unknown. Per the germline V gene, CDR1 is LNHDA and CDR2 is SQIVND (reference sequence). Trimming removed 5 bases at V and 4 bases at J, with 11 bases between. This CDR3 has 13 residues. The entry originates in a study of cytotoxic CD8 clonotypes in ibrutinib-treated CLL. The planned depth of sequencing spanned 1 in 200,000 to 1 in 1 million T cells. Only in-frame clones appear in the TCRdb table, and some are missing; sequencing was by immunoSEQ multiplex PCR. The sample has 150,000 or so clones; about 76% are singletons. Study findings and constraints: Higher clonality was seen at ibrutinib response and a return toward baseline at progression. Measured clonality at baseline was greater than in age-matched healthy donors and tracked with circulating CD8+ T-cell counts. Sustained-remission and progressing patients' sampling times differed.

Sequencing was performed on PBMCs, taken after 24 months of ibrutinib treatment. The chain couples TRBV19 to TRBJ1-2, with D perhaps matching TRBD1 (6 bases). The TCR was taken from a human donor with chronic lymphocytic leukemia. The CDR3 nucleotides read TGTGCCAGTAGTCCGGACAGAGCCTATGGCTACACCTTC. This sequence encodes CASSPDRAYGYTF. Filled out from reference TRBV19 and TRBJ1-2, the complete variable domain reads DGGITQSPKYLFRKEGQNVTLSCEQNLNHDAMYWYRQDPGQGLRLIYYSQIVNDFQKGDIAEGYSVSREKKESFPLTVTSAQKNPTAFYLCASSPDRAYGYTFGSGTRLTVV.